These 28 T cell receptor beta chains were all obtained from the same sample, sequenced in a study of T cells expressing NK-cell markers. TCRdb processed the 5' RACE reads again and assigns one entry to each CDR3 protein, with no DNA. Recorded for this sample: some 500,000 distinct CDR3 sequences. The sample was blood T cells: a sorted CD56 or NKG2C T cell subset, CD4+ or CD8+ T cells, or bulk PBMC T cells (not recorded which). These receptors all come from a woman between 50 and 59 years old in good health.

This chain connects TRBV28 to TRBJ2-7; there is no DNA to check the TCRdb D call of TRBD1. Germline lookup yields CDR1 MDHEN and CDR2 SYDVKM. The CDR3 extends over 15 amino acids. The CDR3 reads CASSLTGQGTYEQYF.

The chain is built from TRBV29-1 and TRBJ1-5; TCRdb's D call of TRBD1 is untestable without DNA. There are 13 residues in the CDR3. In germline, CDR1 is SQVTM, CDR2 ANQGSEA. The CDR3 here is CSVGPGYNQPQHF.

V gene TRBV3-1 combines with J gene TRBJ2-3; TCRdb proposes TRBD1, but this gene call is untestable without DNA. CDR3 length: 14 residues. Looked up from germline, CDR1 is LGHDT and CDR2 is YNNKEL (reference sequence). This CDR3 reads CASRPQGSTDTQYF.

The genes are TRBV6-5 and TRBJ1-4. In germline, CDR1 is MNHEY, CDR2 SVGAGI. This CDR3 spans 14 amino acids. CDR3 sequence: CASSPSATNEKLFF.

The genes are TRBV18 and TRBJ2-2; without DNA, the TCRdb call of TRBD2 cannot be checked. The CDR3 consists of 14 residues. Germline V gene data show CDR1 as KGHSH and CDR2 as LQKENI. CDR3 in amino acids: CANRRLENTGELFF.

The V call is TRBV2, the J call TRBJ2-1; the D call from TCRdb, TRBD2, cannot be confirmed without DNA. Germline V gives CDR1 SNHLY, CDR2 FYNNEI. The CDR3 is made up of 12 amino acids. CDR3 sequence: CASSEAGRVKFF. Full variable domain (outside the CDR3, taken from reference TRBV2 and TRBJ2-1): EPEVTQTPSHQVTQMGQEVILRCVPISNHLYFYWYRQILGQKVEFLVSFYNNEISEKSEIFDDQFSVERPDGSNFTLKIRSTKLEDSAMYFCASSEAGRVKFFGPGTRLTVL.

The chain couples TRBV29-1 to TRBJ2-3; the D call from TCRdb, TRBD1, cannot be confirmed without DNA. The CDR3 is made up of 16 amino acids. Germline assignment: CDR1 SQVTM and CDR2 ANQGSEA. CDR3 residues: CSQRGGGDSSTDTQYF.

V and J are TRBV12-3 or TRBV12-4 and TRBJ1-2. The CDR3 has 15 residues. CDR3 sequence reads: CASSFFQQPNYGYTF.

The rearrangement joins TRBV5-1 to TRBJ2-3; TCRdb's D call, TRBD2, is unchecked because there is no DNA. The CDR3 sequence is 18 residues long. The germline CDR1 and CDR2 sequences are SGHRS and YFSETQ. Here the CDR3 reads CASSSGLAGGPEADTQYF.

The V and J genes are TRBV14 and TRBJ2-1; the D call from TCRdb, TRBD2, cannot be confirmed without DNA. The CDR3 has 13 residues. Germline V CDR1 and CDR2: SGHDN, FVKESK. This CDR3 reads CASSRVLGYEQFF. Based on the CDR3 plus reference TRBV14 and TRBJ2-1, the full variable domain is EAGVTQFPSHSVIEKGQTVTLRCDPISGHDNLYWYRRVMGKEIKFLLHFVKESKQDESGMPNNRFLAERTGGTYSTLKVQPAELEDSGVYFCASSRVLGYEQFFGPGTRLTVL.

The chain recombines TRBV29-1 with TRBJ2-2; TCRdb lists TRBD1, though no DNA is available to test this call. The germline V gene encodes CDR1 SQVTM and CDR2 ANQGSEA. The CDR3 covers 16 residues. CDR3 in amino acids: CSVRPGGHPGTGELFF.

V is TRBV6-5 and J is TRBJ1-2; TCRdb selects TRBD1, and the lack of DNA leaves this call unchecked. The length of the CDR3 is 13 residues. The V gene's germline CDR1 is MNHEY and CDR2 SVGAGI. The CDR3: CASRGNPLYGYTF.

The chain recombines TRBV5-1 with TRBJ2-7. The CDR3 loop spans 15 amino acids. The germline CDR1 and CDR2 sequences are SGHRS and YFSETQ. The CDR3 protein is CASSLVRKDPYEQYF.

J is TRBJ1-1 and V is TRBV20-1; TCRdb selects TRBD1, and the lack of DNA leaves this call unchecked. The CDR3 has 13 residues. Germline loops: CDR1 DFQATT, CDR2 SNEGSKA (reference sequence). The CDR3 loop reads CSAYFDREGKAFF.

The chain combines TRBV7-9 with TRBJ1-3; absent DNA, TCRdb's TRBD1 call cannot be checked. The CDR3 has 15 amino acids. The germline V gene encodes CDR1 SEHNR and CDR2 FQNEAQ (reference sequence). CDR3 protein: CASGAGWSSGNTIYF.

The gene calls are TRBV20-1 and TRBJ2-3; TCRdb lists TRBD1, though no DNA is available to test this call. Per the germline V gene, CDR1 is DFQATT and CDR2 is SNEGSKA (reference sequence). The CDR3 length is 15 residues. CDR3 amino acids: CSAREGRGLTDTQYF.

This chain connects TRBV12-5 to TRBJ2-4; TCRdb calls TRBD2, which cannot be checked without DNA. The germline V gene encodes CDR1 LGHNT and CDR2 FRNRAP. This CDR3 is 20 amino acids long. CDR3 protein: CASGLASLPPSSGRGDIQYF.

CDR3 loop: CASSQGEQGAMLEQYF. This chain connects TRBV4-1 to TRBJ2-7; TCRdb's D call of TRBD2 is untestable without DNA. Germline lookup yields CDR1 MGHRA and CDR2 YSYEKL. CDR3 length equals 16 residues.

The rearrangement joins TRBV5-1 to TRBJ2-5. Germline lookup yields CDR1 SGHRS and CDR2 YFSETQ. The CDR3 covers 12 residues. The CDR3 sequence: CASSLLQETQYF.

The chain combines TRBV5-1 with TRBJ1-5; TCRdb picks TRBD1, but there is no DNA to check that call. CDR1 and CDR2 (germline): SGHRS, YFSETQ. CDR3 length equals 15 residues. The CDR3 region is CASSPLTGEGQPQHF.

The chain combines TRBV29-1 with TRBJ2-7; the D call from TCRdb, TRBD2, cannot be confirmed without DNA. Germline CDR1 SQVTM, CDR2 ANQGSEA. This CDR3 contains 14 residues. The chain's CDR3 is CSVAEGTASYEQYF.

The rearrangement joins TRBV4-1 to TRBJ2-1; lacking DNA, the TRBD2 call made by TCRdb goes unchecked. This CDR3 has 16 residues. CDR1 and CDR2 (germline): MGHRA, YSYEKL. CDR3 sequence reads: CASSQRIAASYNEQFF.

The chain uses TRBV5-1 and TRBJ2-1; TCRdb lists TRBD2, though no DNA is available to test this call. The CDR3 length is 14 residues. The germline V gene has CDR1 SGHRS and CDR2 YFSETQ. The CDR3 is CASSLGQGGNEQFF. Variable domain in full (rest from reference TRBV5-1 and TRBJ2-1): KAGVTQTPRYLIKTRGQQVTLSCSPISGHRSVSWYQQTPGQGLQFLFEYFSETQRNKGNFPGRFSGRQFSNSRSEMNVSTLELGDSALYLCASSLGQGGNEQFFGPGTRLTVL.

The chain has TRBV9 and TRBJ2-3. The CDR3 is 14 residues long. Looked up from germline, CDR1 is SGDLS and CDR2 is YYNGEE. The CDR3: CASSERGTTDTQYF.

The chain has TRBV4-1 and TRBJ2-5; TCRdb indicates TRBD1, and absent DNA this call remains unverified. Germline CDR1 reads MGHRA; CDR2 reads YSYEKL. The CDR3 is made up of 19 amino acids. CDR3 in amino acids: CASSQDIAAGPRGQETQYF.

V usage is TRBV14 and J usage is TRBJ2-1; lacking DNA, the TRBD2 call made by TCRdb goes unchecked. There are 16 residues in the CDR3. Germline V lookup: CDR1 SGHDN, CDR2 FVKESK. The CDR3 region is CASSQDRAGVLNEQFF.

The chain links TRBV13 to TRBJ1-6; TCRdb designates TRBD1, a call that cannot be tested without DNA. The CDR3 has 15 amino acids. CDR1 and CDR2 from the germline V gene are PRHDT and FYEKMQ (reference sequence). CDR3 sequence: CASSEGVTYNSPLHF.

The chain carries TRBV15 and TRBJ1-5; TCRdb designates TRBD1, a call that cannot be tested without DNA. CDR1 and CDR2 (germline): LNHNV, YYDKDF (reference sequence). This CDR3 is 18 amino acids long. This CDR3 reads CATSRAGTGGYGNQPQHF.